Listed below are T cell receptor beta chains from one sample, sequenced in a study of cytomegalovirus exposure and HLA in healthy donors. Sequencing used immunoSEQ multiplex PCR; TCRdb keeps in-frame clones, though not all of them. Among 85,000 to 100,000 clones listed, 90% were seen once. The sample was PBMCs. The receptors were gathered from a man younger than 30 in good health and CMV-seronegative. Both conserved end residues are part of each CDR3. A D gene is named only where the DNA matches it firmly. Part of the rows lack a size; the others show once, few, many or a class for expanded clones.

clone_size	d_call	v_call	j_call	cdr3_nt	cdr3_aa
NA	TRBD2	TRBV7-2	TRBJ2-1	TGTGCCAGCAGCTTAGGCGGGACTAGCGCCGTCTATGAGCAGTTCTTC	CASSLGGTSAVYEQFF
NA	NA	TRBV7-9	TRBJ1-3	TGTGCCGTGACAGCTGTGGGAAACACCATATATTTT	CAVTAVGNTIYF
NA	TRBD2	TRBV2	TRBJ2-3	TGTGCCAGCAGACTTCTTAGCGGGGGCACAGATACGCAGTATTTT	CASRLLSGGTDTQYF
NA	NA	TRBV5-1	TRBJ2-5	TGCGCCAGCAGCTTGGACTCCCACGAGACCCAGTACTTC	CASSLDSHETQYF
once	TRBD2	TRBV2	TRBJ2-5	TGTGCCAGCAGTCAAGTGGGACTAGCGGGAAAAGAGACCCAGTACTTC	CASSQVGLAGKETQYF
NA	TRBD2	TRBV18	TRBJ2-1	TGTGCCAGCTCACCTTCACTAGCGGGAGGGGGATACAATGAGCAGTTCTTC	CASSPSLAGGGYNEQFF
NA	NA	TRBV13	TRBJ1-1	TGTGCCAGCAGCCTGGGACTCTCTATGAACACTGAAGCTTTCTTT	CASSLGLSMNTEAFF
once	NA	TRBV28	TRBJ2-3	TGTGCCAGCAGTTTGCCGGGAGTACCAGATACGCAGTATTTT	CASSLPGVPDTQYF
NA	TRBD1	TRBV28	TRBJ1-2	TGTGCCAGCAGCCGAACCGGGACAGGTGGCTACACCTTC	CASSRTGTGGYTF
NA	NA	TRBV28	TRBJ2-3	TGTGCCAGCAGTTTTTCCCCCCCAGGGACTCTACGTCCAGATACGCAGTATTTT	CASSFSPPGTLRPDTQYF
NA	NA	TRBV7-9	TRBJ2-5	TGTGCCAGCAGCTTGAGTGGAGAGCAGTACTTC	CASSLSGEQYF
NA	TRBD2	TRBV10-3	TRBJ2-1	TGTGCCATCGCGAGGCGACTAGCGGGAGGACCGCCCTACAATGAGCAGTTCTTC	CAIARRLAGGPPYNEQFF
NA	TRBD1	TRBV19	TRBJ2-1	TGTGCCAGTGCTATACAGGGGGCCGCGTTCTTC	CASAIQGAAFF
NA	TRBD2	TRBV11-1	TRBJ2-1	TGTGCCAGCAGCTCCCGACGACTAGCGGTGTACAATGAGCAGTTCTTC	CASSSRRLAVYNEQFF
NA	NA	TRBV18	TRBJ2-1	TGTGCCAGCTCACCACGGGCTAGCCTGAACAATGAGCAGTTCTTC	CASSPRASLNNEQFF
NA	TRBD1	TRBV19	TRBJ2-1	TGTGCCAGTGGGACAGTCTACAATGAGCAGTTCTTC	CASGTVYNEQFF
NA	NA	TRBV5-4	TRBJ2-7	TGTGCCAGCAGCTTGGCGTCCACCGGAGGCACCTCCTACGAGCAGTACTTC	CASSLASTGGTSYEQYF
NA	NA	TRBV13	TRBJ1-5	TGTGCCAGCAGCTCGCGACAGGGCAATCAGCCCCAGCATTTT	CASSSRQGNQPQHF
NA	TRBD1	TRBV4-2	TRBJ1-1	TGTGCCAGCAGCCAAGGTCAAGGACAGGGGGACACTGAAGCTTTCTTT	CASSQGQGQGDTEAFF
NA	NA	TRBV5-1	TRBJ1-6	TGCGCCAGCAGCAGGGACAAAAACAATTCACCCCTCCACTTT	CASSRDKNNSPLHF
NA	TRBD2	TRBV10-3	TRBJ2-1	TGTGCCATCAGCCCGACTAGCGGGAGTAATGAGCAGTTCTTC	CAISPTSGSNEQFF
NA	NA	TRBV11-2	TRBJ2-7	TGTGCCAGCAGCTTGGGGCAGACCTACGAGCAGTACTTC	CASSLGQTYEQYF
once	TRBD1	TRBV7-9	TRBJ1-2	TGTGCCAGCAGCTTAAGGGGACAGCCGGCCGGCTACACCTTC	CASSLRGQPAGYTF
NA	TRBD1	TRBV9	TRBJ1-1	TGTGCCAGCAGCGTCCCCGGGACAGGGGACACTGAAGCTTTCTTT	CASSVPGTGDTEAFF
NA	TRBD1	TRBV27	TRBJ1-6	TGTGCCAGCAGGGGACAGGTCTCTAATTCACCCCTCCACTTT	CASRGQVSNSPLHF
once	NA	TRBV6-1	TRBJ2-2	TGTGCCAGCAGTGAGAGGGAAGAGCTGTTTTTT	CASSEREELFF
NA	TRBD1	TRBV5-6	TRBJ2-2	TGTGCCAGCAGCCGACAGGGGGAGAACGGGGAGCTGTTTTTT	CASSRQGENGELFF
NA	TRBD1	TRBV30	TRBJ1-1	TGTGCCTGGAGTGCTCAGGGGGCTGCAGCTTTCTTT	CAWSAQGAAAFF
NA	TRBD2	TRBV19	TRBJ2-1	TGTGCCAGTAAAGGGCCGGGCGGGAGAAACTACAATGAGCAGTTCTTC	CASKGPGGRNYNEQFF
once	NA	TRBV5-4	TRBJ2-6	TGTGCCAGCAGCAAAGGGGTTGCCTCTGGGGCCAACGTCCTGACTTTC	CASSKGVASGANVLTF
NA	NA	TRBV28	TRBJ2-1	TGTGCCAGCAGTTCCCTCCTCCAGAAGATCTACAATGAGCAGTTCTTC	CASSSLLQKIYNEQFF
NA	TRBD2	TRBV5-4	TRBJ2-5	TGTGCCAGCAGGGCTAGCGGGAGAAGAGAGACCCAGTACTTC	CASRASGRRETQYF
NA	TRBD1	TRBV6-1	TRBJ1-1	TGTGCCAGCAGAGAGGGACAGGGTTTGAACACTGAAGCTTTCTTT	CASREGQGLNTEAFF
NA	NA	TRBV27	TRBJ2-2	TGTGCCAGCAGTTTCGACGGCGAGGGGGACACCGGGGAGCTGTTTTTT	CASSFDGEGDTGELFF
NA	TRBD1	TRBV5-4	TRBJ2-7	TGTGCCAGCAGCACGGACAGGGTTAACGAGCAGTACTTC	CASSTDRVNEQYF
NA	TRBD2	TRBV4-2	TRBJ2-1	TGTGCCAGCAGCTCCGGGACTAGCATCTACAATGAGCAGTTCTTC	CASSSGTSIYNEQFF
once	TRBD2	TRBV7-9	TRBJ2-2	TGTGCCAGCACCCGACGACTAGCGGGAGTGGGTAACACCGGGGAGCTGTTTTTT	CASTRRLAGVGNTGELFF
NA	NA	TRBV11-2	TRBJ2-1	TGTGCCAGCAGCCGCCCACGAGCTAGGCTAACGAACAATGAGCAGTTCTTC	CASSRPRARLTNNEQFF
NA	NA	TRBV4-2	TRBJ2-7	TGTGCCAGCAGCCAAGGTAGCGCCAGCTCCTACGAGCAGTACTTC	CASSQGSASSYEQYF
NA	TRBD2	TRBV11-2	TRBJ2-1	TGTGCCAGCAGCTTAGGGCTAGCGGGCAACTACAATGAGCAGTTCTTC	CASSLGLAGNYNEQFF
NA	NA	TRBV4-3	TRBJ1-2	TGCGCCAGCAGCCAAGCGGGAGGTGGCTACACCTTC	CASSQAGGGYTF
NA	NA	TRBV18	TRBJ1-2	TGTGCCAGCTCACCACCGCCCTCCAGGGGAGACTATGGCTACACCTTC	CASSPPPSRGDYGYTF
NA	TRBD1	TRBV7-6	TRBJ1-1	TGTGCCAGCAGCTTAGAAGGGACAGGGAACACTGAAGCTTTCTTT	CASSLEGTGNTEAFF
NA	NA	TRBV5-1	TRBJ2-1	TGCGCCAGCAGCTTAGACACGGGAAGGAATGAGCAGTTCTTC	CASSLDTGRNEQFF
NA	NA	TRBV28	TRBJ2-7	TGTGCCAGCAGTTTTGCGGGGCGCTACTACGAGCAGTACTTC	CASSFAGRYYEQYF
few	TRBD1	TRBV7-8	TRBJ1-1	TGTGCCAGCAGCTTAGCGCGTGTCCGGGACAGGGACACTGAAGCTTTCTTT	CASSLARVRDRDTEAFF
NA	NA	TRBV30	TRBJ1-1	TGTGCCTGGAGATTTTCCCCTAACACTGAAGCTTTCTTT	CAWRFSPNTEAFF
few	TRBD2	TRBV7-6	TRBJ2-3	TGTGCCAGCAGCTCCCCGGCGGGAGTCACAGATACGCAGTATTTT	CASSSPAGVTDTQYF
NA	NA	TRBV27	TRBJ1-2	TGTGCCAGCAGTGGAACAGGGATCTCTGGGGGCTACACCTTC	CASSGTGISGGYTF
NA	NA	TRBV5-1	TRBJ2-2	TGCGCCAGCTTCTTCGGCGGAAACACCGGGGAGCTGTTTTTT	CASFFGGNTGELFF
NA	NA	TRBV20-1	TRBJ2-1	TGCAGTGCTAGTCTAAATGAGCAGTTCTTC	CSASLNEQFF
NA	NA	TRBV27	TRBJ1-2	TGTGCCAGCAGTTTATACAGGGACGTCTATGGCTACACCTTC	CASSLYRDVYGYTF
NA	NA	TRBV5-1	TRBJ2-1	TGCGCCAGCAGCTTGGCCCGGGGCTACAATGAGCAGTTCTTC	CASSLARGYNEQFF
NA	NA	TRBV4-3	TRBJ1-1	TGCGCCAGCAGCCAAGATCAGGACAGCCTTGAAGCTTTCTTT	CASSQDQDSLEAFF
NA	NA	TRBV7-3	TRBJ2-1	TGTGCCAGCAGCTTGTGGCGGGACGCTGAGCAGTTCTTC	CASSLWRDAEQFF
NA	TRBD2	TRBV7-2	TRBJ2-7	TGTGCCAGCAGCTTTAGCGGGAGGAACTACGAGCAGTACTTC	CASSFSGRNYEQYF
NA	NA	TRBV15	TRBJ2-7	TGTGCCACCAGCAGAGATCTCTCGGCAGGGGCCTACGAGCAGTACTTC	CATSRDLSAGAYEQYF
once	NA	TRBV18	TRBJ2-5	TGTGCCAGCTCACCACGACAGTACCAAGAGACCCAGTACTTC	CASSPRQYQETQYF
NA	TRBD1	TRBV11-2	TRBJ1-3	TGTGCCAGCAGCCGGGACAGGGGGTCTGGAAACACCATATATTTT	CASSRDRGSGNTIYF
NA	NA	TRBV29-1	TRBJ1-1	TGCAGCGTTGACTCCCAGGGCTTCACTGAAGCTTTCTTT	CSVDSQGFTEAFF